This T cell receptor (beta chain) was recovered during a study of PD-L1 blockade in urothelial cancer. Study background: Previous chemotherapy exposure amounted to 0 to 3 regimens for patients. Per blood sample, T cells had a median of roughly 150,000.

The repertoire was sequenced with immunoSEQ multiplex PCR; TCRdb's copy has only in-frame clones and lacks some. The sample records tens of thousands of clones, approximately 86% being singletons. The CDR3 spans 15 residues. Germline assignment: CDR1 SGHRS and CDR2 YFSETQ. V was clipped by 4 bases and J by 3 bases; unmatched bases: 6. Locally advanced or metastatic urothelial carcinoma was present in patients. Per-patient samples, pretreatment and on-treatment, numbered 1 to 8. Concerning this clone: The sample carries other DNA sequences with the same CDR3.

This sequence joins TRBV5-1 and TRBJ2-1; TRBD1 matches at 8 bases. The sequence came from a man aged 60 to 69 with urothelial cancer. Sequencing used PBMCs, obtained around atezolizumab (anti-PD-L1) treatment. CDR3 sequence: CASSGGQGGYNEQFF. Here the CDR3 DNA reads TGCGCCAGCAGCGGTGGACAGGGTGGCTACAATGAGCAGTTCTTC.